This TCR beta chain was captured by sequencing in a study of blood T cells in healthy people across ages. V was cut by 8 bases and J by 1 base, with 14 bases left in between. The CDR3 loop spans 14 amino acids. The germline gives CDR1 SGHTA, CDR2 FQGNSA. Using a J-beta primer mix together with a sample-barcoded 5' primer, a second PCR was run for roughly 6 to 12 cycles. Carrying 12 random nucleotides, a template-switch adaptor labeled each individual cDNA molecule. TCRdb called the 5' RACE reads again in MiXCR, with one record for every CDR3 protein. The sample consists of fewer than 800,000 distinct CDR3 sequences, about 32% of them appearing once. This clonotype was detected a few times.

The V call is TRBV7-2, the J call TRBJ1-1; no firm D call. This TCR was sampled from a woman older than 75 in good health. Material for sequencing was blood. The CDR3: CASGEGSGNTEAFF. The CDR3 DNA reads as TGTGCCAGCGGGGAGGGATCGGGGAACACTGAAGCTTTCTTT.